This T cell receptor (beta chain) was identified in a study of post-analysis software for immune sequencing data. Study summary: Patients with relapsing-remitting, secondary progressive and progressive-relapsing multiple sclerosis courses were all represented. Whole-study findings and limits: Samples made in the same batch grouped tightly together by F measure.

Every TCR beta cDNA library bore unique molecular identifiers. Input populations of 1 to 10 million T cells gave rise to approximately 500,000 cDNA molecules. MiXCR, run by TCRdb on the PCR reads, gives a single entry per CDR3 protein. The profile shows about 150,000 distinct CDR3 sequences, 30% of them singletons. This clonotype was counted between two and nine times. Its antigen is undetermined. The source material was blood. The origin of this receptor is a girl between 10 and 17 years old with multiple sclerosis.

DNA of the CDR3: TGTGCCAGCAGCTTAGCGATGAGCTCCTACAATGAGCAGTTCTTC. It is translated as CASSLAMSSYNEQFF. J is TRBJ2-1 and V is TRBV11-1, with D uncertain. The CDR3 loop spans 15 amino acids. The germline V gene encodes CDR1 SGHAT and CDR2 FQDESV (reference sequence). The V gene lost 0 bases and the J gene lost 0 bases, with 6 bases spanning the gap.